This entry features one TCR beta chain sequence. The sample belongs to a study of control samples from healthy donors and cancer patients. TCRdb's table, derived via immunoSEQ multiplex PCR, lists solely in-frame clones and lacks some. The sample includes some 150,000 clones, approximately 91% of them seen just once. From germline, CDR1 is MDHEN and CDR2 SYDVKM. The V gene lost 1 base and the J gene lost 3 bases, with 3 bases spanning the gap. The CDR3 consists of 13 residues. The chain recombines TRBV28 with TRBJ2-2, with D unresolved. The clonotype was recovered from a man aged 25 to 45 in good health. Sequenced sample: blood. Here the CDR3 reads CASSLLDTGELFF. The DNA for the CDR3 is TGTGCCAGCAGTTTATTGGACACCGGGGAGCTGTTTTTT.